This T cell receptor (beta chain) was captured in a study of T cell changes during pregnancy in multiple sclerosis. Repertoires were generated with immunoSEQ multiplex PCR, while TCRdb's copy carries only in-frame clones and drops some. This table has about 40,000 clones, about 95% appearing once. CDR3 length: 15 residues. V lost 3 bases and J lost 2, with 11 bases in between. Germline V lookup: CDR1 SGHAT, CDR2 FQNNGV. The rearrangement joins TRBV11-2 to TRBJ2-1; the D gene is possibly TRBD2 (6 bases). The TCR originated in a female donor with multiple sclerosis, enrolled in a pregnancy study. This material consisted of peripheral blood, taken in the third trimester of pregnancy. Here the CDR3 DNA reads TGTGCCAGCAGCTTGCGAGGGGAGGCCTACAATGAGCAGTTCTTC. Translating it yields CASSLRGEAYNEQFF. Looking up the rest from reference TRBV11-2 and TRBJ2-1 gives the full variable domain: EAGVAQSPRYKIIEKRQSVAFWCNPISGHATLYWYQQILGQGPKLLIQFQNNGVVDDSQLPKDRFSAERLKGVDSTLKIQPAKLEDSAVYLCASSLRGEAYNEQFFGPGTRLTVL.